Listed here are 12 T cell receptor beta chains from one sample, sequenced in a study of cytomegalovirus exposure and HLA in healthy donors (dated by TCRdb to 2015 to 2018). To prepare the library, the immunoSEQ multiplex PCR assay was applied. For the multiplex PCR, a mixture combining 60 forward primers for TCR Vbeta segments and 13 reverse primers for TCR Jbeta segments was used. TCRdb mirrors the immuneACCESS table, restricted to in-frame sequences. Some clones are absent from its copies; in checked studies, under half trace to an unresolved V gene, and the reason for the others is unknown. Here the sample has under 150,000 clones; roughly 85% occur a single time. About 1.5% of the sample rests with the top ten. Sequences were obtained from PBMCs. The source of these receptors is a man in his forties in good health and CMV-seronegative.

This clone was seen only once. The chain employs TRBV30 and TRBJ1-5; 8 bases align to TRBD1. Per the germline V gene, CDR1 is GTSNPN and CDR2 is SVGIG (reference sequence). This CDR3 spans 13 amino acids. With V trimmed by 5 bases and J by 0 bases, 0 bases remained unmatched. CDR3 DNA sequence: TGTGCCTGGGGACAGGGTAGCAATCAGCCCCAGCATTTT. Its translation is CAWGQGSNQPQHF.

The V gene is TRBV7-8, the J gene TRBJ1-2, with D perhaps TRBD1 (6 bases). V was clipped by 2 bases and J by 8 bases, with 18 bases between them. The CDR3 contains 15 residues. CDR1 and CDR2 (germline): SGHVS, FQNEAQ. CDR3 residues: CASSLIRQGWRGYTF. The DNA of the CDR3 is TGTGCCAGCAGCTTAATAAGGCAGGGGTGGCGGGGCTACACCTTC. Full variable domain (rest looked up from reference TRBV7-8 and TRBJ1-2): GAGVSQSPRYKVAKRGQDVALRCDPISGHVSLFWYQQALGQGPEFLTYFQNEAQLDKSGLPSDRFFAERPEGSVSTLKIQRTQQEDSAVYLCASSLIRQGWRGYTFGSGTRLTVV.

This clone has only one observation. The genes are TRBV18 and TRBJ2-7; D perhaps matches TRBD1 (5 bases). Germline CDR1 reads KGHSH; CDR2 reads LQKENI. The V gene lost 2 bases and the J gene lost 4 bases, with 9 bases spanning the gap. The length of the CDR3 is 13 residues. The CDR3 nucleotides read TGTGCCAGCTCACCATCTCAGGGTTACGAGCAGTACTTC. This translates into CASSPSQGYEQYF.

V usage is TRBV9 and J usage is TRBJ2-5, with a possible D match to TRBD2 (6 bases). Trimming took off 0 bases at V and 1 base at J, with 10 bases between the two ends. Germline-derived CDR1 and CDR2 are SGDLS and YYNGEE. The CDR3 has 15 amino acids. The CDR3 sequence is CASSVDGTAQETQYF. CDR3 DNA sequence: TGTGCCAGCAGCGTAGACGGGACTGCCCAAGAGACCCAGTACTTC.

The CDR3 loop reads CASSEQGAKETQYF. The CDR3 nucleotides read TGTGCCAGCAGTGAACAGGGGGCCAAAGAGACCCAGTACTTC. The chain recombines TRBV2 with TRBJ2-5; 8 positions match TRBD1. J gave up 3 bases and V 2 bases, and 2 bases lay outside the gene matches. Germline V gives CDR1 SNHLY, CDR2 FYNNEI. The CDR3 sequence is 14 residues long.

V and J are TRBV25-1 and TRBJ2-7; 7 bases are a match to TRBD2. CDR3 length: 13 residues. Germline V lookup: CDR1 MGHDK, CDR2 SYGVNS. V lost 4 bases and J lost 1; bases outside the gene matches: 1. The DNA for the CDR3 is TGTGCCAGCAGTGGGGAGGGTTCCTACGAGCAGTACTTC. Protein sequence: CASSGEGSYEQYF.

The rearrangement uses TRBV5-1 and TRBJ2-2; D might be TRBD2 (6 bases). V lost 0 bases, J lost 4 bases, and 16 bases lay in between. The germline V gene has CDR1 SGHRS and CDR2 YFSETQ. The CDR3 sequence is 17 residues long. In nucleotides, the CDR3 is TGCGCCAGCAGCTTGGCGGAGGGAGGAGGTCGCACCGGGGAGCTGTTTTTT. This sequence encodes CASSLAEGGGRTGELFF.

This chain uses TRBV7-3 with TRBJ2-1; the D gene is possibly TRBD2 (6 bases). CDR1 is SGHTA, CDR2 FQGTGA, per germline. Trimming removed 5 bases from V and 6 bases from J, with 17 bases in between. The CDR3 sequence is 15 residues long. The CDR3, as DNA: TGTGCCAGCAGCCCTCGAATCGGGACTGCCAATGAGCAGTTCTTC. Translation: CASSPRIGTANEQFF. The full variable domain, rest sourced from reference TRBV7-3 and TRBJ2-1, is GAGVSQTPSNKVTEKGKYVELRCDPISGHTALYWYRQSLGQGPEFLIYFQGTGAADDSGLPNDRFFAVRPEGSVSTLKIQRTERGDSAVYLCASSPRIGTANEQFFGPGTRLTVL.

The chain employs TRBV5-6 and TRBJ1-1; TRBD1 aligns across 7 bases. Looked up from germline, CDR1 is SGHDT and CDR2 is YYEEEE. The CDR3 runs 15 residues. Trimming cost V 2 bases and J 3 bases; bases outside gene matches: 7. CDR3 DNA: TGTGCCAGCAGCTTCCACAGGGGATCGGACACTGAAGCTTTCTTT. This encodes CASSFHRGSDTEAFF.

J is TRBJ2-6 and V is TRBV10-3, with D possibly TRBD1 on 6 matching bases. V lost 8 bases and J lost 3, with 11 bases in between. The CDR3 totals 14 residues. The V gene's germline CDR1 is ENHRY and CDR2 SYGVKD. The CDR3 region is CAIGQSLGANVLTF. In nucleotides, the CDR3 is TGTGCCATCGGACAGTCACTTGGGGCCAACGTCCTGACTTTC.

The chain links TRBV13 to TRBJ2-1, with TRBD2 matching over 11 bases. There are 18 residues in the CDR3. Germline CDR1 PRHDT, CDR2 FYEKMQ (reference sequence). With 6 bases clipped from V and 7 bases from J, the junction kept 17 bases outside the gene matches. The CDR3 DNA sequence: TGTGCCAGCAGTTTAAGATTAGCGGGAGGGCCGGCGGGTAATGAGCAGTTCTTC. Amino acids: CASSLRLAGGPAGNEQFF.

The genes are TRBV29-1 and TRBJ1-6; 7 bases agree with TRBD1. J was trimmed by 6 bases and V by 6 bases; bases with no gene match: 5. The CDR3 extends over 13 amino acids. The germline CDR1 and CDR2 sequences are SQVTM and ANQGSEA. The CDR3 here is CSVLTGSNSPLHF. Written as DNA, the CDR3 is TGCAGCGTACTGACAGGGTCTAATTCACCCCTCCACTTT.